This TCR beta chain was identified during a study of T cells in narcolepsy (dated by TCRdb to the late 2010s). About the full investigation: The study enrolled patients with narcolepsy type 1 or type 2 (NT1, NT2) together with healthy control donors. To look for autoreactive T cells in narcolepsy patients that target self-antigens of hypocretin neurons (hypocretin, TRIB2), the study used TCR Vbeta sequencing to follow clonotypes in blood and CSF. Broad study findings and their caveats: No sequences matching autoreactive T cell clones were contained in some blood memory CD4+ repertoires from patients and controls. Plots comparing CSF and blood CD4+ T cell clonotypes from the same patient highlighted HCRT-specific and TRIB2-specific autoreactive clonotypes. According to the report, autoreactive clonotypes were detected serially in the blood of the same patients and of different patients, but not in healthy controls. Numbers of sequenced blood memory CD4+ clonotypes were comparable, averaging about 40,000 in patients and 30,000 to 35,000 in controls.

From the cysteine through the phenylalanine, the CDR3 covers 15 amino acids. The DNA shown is the 45-base CDR3, in frame from base 1. Per the germline V gene, KGHSH is the CDR1 and LQKENI is the CDR2. V drops 5 bases and J drops 0 bases, leaving 13 bases in between. This clone was observed once. Its antigen has not been determined. The input lacks base qualities; no much larger clone sits a single base away. The library was prepared using the immunoSEQ multiplex PCR assay. This is the immuneACCESS table as TCRdb keeps it, with only in-frame sequences that have V and J called. A part of the clones is gone; compared with another copy, unresolved V genes explain less than half, and the rest is unexplained. In all, the sample holds 26,000 or so clones, and about 84% of those were seen once. Of the sample, nearly 3.5% is held by the ten largest clones. For TCR Vbeta sequencing, memory CD4+ T cells were sorted ex vivo from the peripheral blood of both healthy controls and narcolepsy patients.

The receptor was derived from a human donor with narcolepsy. The V gene is TRBV18 and the J gene is TRBJ1-1, with the D gene too uncertain to name. Sequencing was done on a sample of CD45RA- memory CD4+ T cells from PBMCs. In light of the paper, this sample's cell subset or site label describes: memory T cells sorted ex vivo from peripheral blood. CDR3 protein: CASSYRPDMNTEAFF. The nucleotide sequence is given as TGTGCCAGCTCATACAGACCAGACATGAACACTGAAGCTTTCTTT.